Following are 24 T cell receptor beta chains from one sample sequenced in a study of radiotherapy plus CTLA-4 blockade in lung cancer (dated by TCRdb to the late 2010s). Libraries were made using the immunoSEQ multiplex PCR assay. Imported from immuneACCESS, the table was reduced by TCRdb to in-frame sequences with V and J called. These copies leave out some clones; in studies compared against another copy, an unresolved V gene accounts for under half, and the cause of the remainder is not known. This sample comprises around 82,000 clones, over 70% of them detected only once. The ten largest clones represent roughly 20% of the sample. The source was peripheral blood, collected from a patient treated with radiotherapy plus ipilimumab. The origin of the receptors is a human donor with non-small cell lung cancer whose response to radiotherapy plus ipilimumab could not be evaluated. Some clones in this sample may be carry-over from other donors' samples.

V gene TRBV5-1 combines with J gene TRBJ2-5, with no clear D. V gave up 5 bases and J gave up 4 bases, with 9 bases separating them. CDR1 and CDR2 (germline): SGHRS, YFSETQ. The CDR3 covers 12 residues. As DNA, the CDR3 is TGCGCCAGCAGGGAACAGTCAGAGACCCAGTACTTC. Its translation: CASREQSETQYF.

The rearrangement links TRBV5-1 to TRBJ1-1, with 8 bases fitting TRBD1. The germline V gene has CDR1 SGHRS and CDR2 YFSETQ. V lost 4 bases and J lost 2; bases outside the gene matches: 7. The CDR3 length is 15 residues. CDR3 DNA: TGCGCCAGCAGCAACAGGGACAGGTCCAACACTGAAGCTTTCTTT. Translated: CASSNRDRSNTEAFF.

V is TRBV9 and J is TRBJ1-3, with D uncertain. In germline, CDR1 is SGDLS, CDR2 YYNGEE. V was shortened by 4 bases and J by 3 bases, with 14 bases between the two germline ends. This CDR3 has 15 residues. The CDR3 reads CASSTEGSFGNTIYF. The CDR3 nucleotides are TGTGCCAGCAGCACCGAGGGCTCCTTTGGAAACACCATATATTTT.

J is TRBJ2-3 and V is TRBV11-2; 8 positions agree with TRBD2. This CDR3 spans 15 amino acids. Per the germline V gene, CDR1 is SGHAT and CDR2 is FQNNGV. J gave up 6 bases and V 8 bases, and 13 bases lay outside the gene matches. As DNA, the CDR3 is TGTGCCAGCGAACCTCTACTAGCGGTGGGGGATACGCAGTATTTT. Encoded protein: CASEPLLAVGDTQYF.

The chain uses TRBV5-5 and TRBJ1-3; D ambiguous. Germline V gene data show CDR1 as SGHKS and CDR2 as YYEKEE (reference sequence). This CDR3 comprises 14 residues. V lost 0 bases and J 0 bases, leaving 4 bases between the germline ends. CDR3 amino acids: CASSLDTSGNTIYF. DNA of the CDR3: TGTGCCAGCAGCTTGGACACCTCTGGAAACACCATATATTTT.

The gene calls are TRBV7-6 and TRBJ1-1; weak D call: TRBD1 (6 bases). The V gene lost 0 bases and the J gene lost 1 base, with 6 bases spanning the gap. Germline assignment: CDR1 SGHVS and CDR2 FNYEAQ. The CDR3 sequence is 14 residues long. In DNA, the CDR3 is TGTGCCAGCAGCTTAGCGACAGGGAACACTGAAGCTTTCTTT. Translating gives CASSLATGNTEAFF.

This chain uses TRBV7-2 with TRBJ2-7; the D gene is possibly TRBD1 (6 bases). The CDR3 sequence is 15 residues long. The germline gives CDR1 SGHTA, CDR2 FQGNSA. Trimming shortened V by 1 base and J by 2 bases, and 12 bases separated the two germline ends. Written as DNA, the CDR3 is TGTGCCAGCAGCTTAGGGGGGAGACAGGCCTACGAGCAGTACTTC. This translates into CASSLGGRQAYEQYF.

This chain links TRBV4-3 with TRBJ1-1; maybe TRBD1 (5 bases). With 0 bases removed from V and 1 base from J, the gap between germline ends came to 9 bases. Per the germline V gene, CDR1 is LGHNA and CDR2 is YSLEER. This CDR3 has 15 amino acids. CDR3 residues: CASSQEGTPNTEAFF. As DNA, the CDR3 is TGCGCCAGCAGCCAAGAAGGGACTCCGAACACTGAAGCTTTCTTT.

This clone was seen only once. This chain connects TRBV15 to TRBJ2-5; 9 bases map to TRBD1. CDR1 LNHNV and CDR2 YYDKDF come from the germline V gene (reference sequence). The CDR3 totals 16 residues. V trimming: 4 bases; J trimming: 2 bases; junction bases outside the gene matches: 8. CDR3 nucleotides: TGTGCCACCAGCAAACGATCGACAGGGGGGCAAGAGACCCAGTACTTC. This sequence encodes CATSKRSTGGQETQYF.

This sequence joins TRBV5-5 and TRBJ1-2; TRBD1 might be the D (5 bases). V was trimmed by 2 bases and J by 2 bases, leaving 7 bases between them. There are 13 residues in the CDR3. Germline V gives CDR1 SGHKS, CDR2 YYEKEE (reference sequence). CDR3 in DNA: TGTGCCAGCAGCTTTCAGGGAAACTATGGCTACACCTTC. Translation gives CASSFQGNYGYTF.

This chain links TRBV14 with TRBJ2-7; 11 nucleotides match TRBD2. Germline CDR1 and CDR2: SGHDN and FVKESK. This CDR3 has 17 amino acids. The V and J ends lost 1 base and 0 bases, in that order; junction bases with no gene match: 5. This CDR3 is CASSQGLAGGLSYEQYF. Written as DNA, the CDR3 is TGTGCCAGCAGCCAAGGCCTAGCGGGGGGCCTCTCCTACGAGCAGTACTTC.

The chain combines TRBV5-6 with TRBJ2-7; D not resolved. The CDR3 consists of 13 residues. The ends were cut back, 2 bases at V and 3 bases at J, with 9 bases in the middle. CDR1 is SGHDT and CDR2 is YYEEEE in the germline V gene. For the CDR3, the DNA is TGTGCCAGCAGCTTCTTTGCTAACTACGAGCAGTACTTC. Translated, it gives CASSFFANYEQYF. The complete variable domain, with remaining parts taken from reference TRBV5-6 and TRBJ2-7, reads DAGVTQSPTHLIKTRGQQVTLRCSPKSGHDTVSWYQQALGQGPQFIFQYYEEEERQRGNFPDRFSGHQFPNYSSELNVNALLLGDSALYLCASSFFANYEQYFGPGTRLTVT.

V is TRBV7-9 and J is TRBJ1-2, with D unresolved. The germline V gene has CDR1 SEHNR and CDR2 FQNEAQ (reference sequence). The CDR3 totals 14 residues. Trimming cost V 1 base and J 4 bases, with 10 bases left between them. DNA for the CDR3: TGTGCCAGCAGCTTAGTGTCTGACTTCTATGGCTACACCTTC. Protein: CASSLVSDFYGYTF.

The chain recombines TRBV19 with TRBJ2-3, with TRBD2 matching 7 bases. The CDR3 contains 18 residues. After removal of 2 bases from V and 0 bases from J, the junction contained 11 bases not matched to a gene. Germline CDR1 is LNHDA and CDR2 is SQIVND (reference sequence). In DNA, the CDR3 is TGTGCCAGTAGTATAACGGGGAGGGGAGGATCTAGCACAGATACGCAGTATTTT. Protein: CASSITGRGGSSTDTQYF.

The chain uses TRBV7-9 and TRBJ1-1; 9 nucleotides line up with TRBD1. The CDR3 runs to 13 residues. CDR1 and CDR2 from the germline V gene are SEHNR and FQNEAQ (reference sequence). J was trimmed by 6 bases and V by 7 bases; bases with no gene match: 6. The CDR3 sequence: CASIQGARPEAFF. Here the CDR3 DNA reads TGTGCCAGCATACAGGGGGCGCGCCCTGAAGCTTTCTTT.

The genes are TRBV5-1 and TRBJ1-1; D unresolved. V was trimmed by 6 bases and J by 4 bases, leaving 19 bases between them. CDR3 length equals 15 residues. The germline V gene has CDR1 SGHRS and CDR2 YFSETQ. Here the CDR3 reads CASKAPLSGATEAFF. CDR3 nucleotides: TGCGCCAGCAAGGCTCCCCTAAGTGGAGCCACTGAAGCTTTCTTT.

The chain is built from TRBV7-2 and TRBJ1-2; possible D gene TRBD1, 6 bases. The CDR3 has 13 amino acids. V gave up 3 bases and J gave up 8 bases, with 13 bases separating them. CDR1 and CDR2 from the germline V gene are SGHTA and FQGNSA. The DNA for the CDR3 is TGTGCCAGCAGCTTTCGGGACACAAACGGCTACACCTTC. Its translation is CASSFRDTNGYTF.

This chain connects TRBV7-9 to TRBJ1-1; tentatively, D is TRBD1 (5 bases). Germline assignment: CDR1 SEHNR and CDR2 FQNEAQ (reference sequence). V shed 4 bases and J shed 4 bases, with 10 bases lying between them. The CDR3 loop spans 13 amino acids. DNA of the CDR3: TGTGCCAGCAGCTCTGTGGGGGGCACTGAAGCTTTCTTT. Protein product: CASSSVGGTEAFF.

The rearrangement uses TRBV6-5 and TRBJ1-4; perhaps TRBD1 as D (6 bases). The CDR3 is 14 amino acids. Per the germline V gene, CDR1 is MNHEY and CDR2 is SVGAGI. The V and J ends lost 3 bases and 7 bases respectively, with 12 bases between them. CDR3 residues: CASSYGGAFEKLFF. The DNA for the CDR3 is TGTGCCAGCAGTTATGGGGGGGCTTTTGAAAAACTGTTTTTT.

The chain employs TRBV4-1 and TRBJ2-1; TRBD1 is a possible D gene (6 bases). Germline V gives CDR1 MGHRA, CDR2 YSYEKL. The ends were cut back, 1 base at V and 1 base at J, with 8 bases in the middle. CDR3 size: 15 residues. The CDR3 nucleotides read TGCGCCAGCAGCCAAGCAGGGGCGTCCTACAATGAGCAGTTCTTC. Translation gives CASSQAGASYNEQFF.

V is TRBV7-8 and J is TRBJ2-1; 8 bases fit TRBD1. This CDR3 has 12 residues. V dropped 1 base and J dropped 14; count of bases not matched to a gene: 4. The germline gives CDR1 SGHVS, CDR2 FQNEAQ. The CDR3 DNA reads TGTGCCAGCAGCTTAGGGACAGGGCTAGAGTTCTTC. Protein: CASSLGTGLEFF.

V is TRBV9 and J is TRBJ2-5, with D tentatively TRBD2 (6 bases). CDR1 is SGDLS and CDR2 is YYNGEE in the germline V gene. CDR3 length equals 14 residues. Trimming took off 4 bases at V and 2 bases at J, with 12 bases between the two ends. CDR3 protein: CASSFSGLQETQYF. CDR3 nucleotides: TGTGCCAGCAGCTTCTCGGGACTGCAAGAGACCCAGTACTTC.

The chain carries TRBV5-4 and TRBJ1-2; a possible D gene is TRBD1 (6 bases). This CDR3 has 15 residues. V was shortened by 0 bases and J by 4 bases, with 13 bases between the two germline ends. The germline gives CDR1 SGHNT, CDR2 YYREEE (reference sequence). The CDR3 nucleotides read TGTGCCAGCAGCTTGGACAGGGCGAGTGGCTATGGCTACACCTTC. It specifies CASSLDRASGYGYTF.

The V and J genes are TRBV5-1 and TRBJ1-3, with D unresolved. Germline V CDR1 and CDR2: SGHRS, YFSETQ. V was shortened by 4 bases and J by 0 bases, with 17 bases between the two germline ends. This CDR3 has 17 amino acids. CDR3 sequence (DNA): TGCGCCAGCAGCCACGCAAAGTACTCTTACTCTGGAAACACCATATATTTT. Its translation: CASSHAKYSYSGNTIYF.